The present TCR beta chain was sequenced within a study of cytomegalovirus exposure and HLA in healthy donors. From germline, CDR1 is MDHEN and CDR2 SYDVKM. This CDR3 contains 15 residues. Trimming removed 2 bases from V and 4 bases from J, with 14 bases in between. This PCR relied on a set of 60 Vbeta primers and 13 Jbeta primers. This table comes from immunoSEQ multiplex PCR, and its TCRdb copy is limited to in-frame clones, with some not included. The data contain 150,000 to 200,000 clones, roughly 80% of them singletons. The receptor was derived from a man under 40 in good health and CMV-seropositive. This chain uses TRBV28 with TRBJ1-2; D is possibly TRBD1 (6 bases). The sample consisted of PBMCs. This CDR3 reads CASSLPGDRPYGYTF. CDR3 coding DNA: TGTGCCAGCAGTTTACCAGGGGATAGGCCCTATGGCTACACCTTC.